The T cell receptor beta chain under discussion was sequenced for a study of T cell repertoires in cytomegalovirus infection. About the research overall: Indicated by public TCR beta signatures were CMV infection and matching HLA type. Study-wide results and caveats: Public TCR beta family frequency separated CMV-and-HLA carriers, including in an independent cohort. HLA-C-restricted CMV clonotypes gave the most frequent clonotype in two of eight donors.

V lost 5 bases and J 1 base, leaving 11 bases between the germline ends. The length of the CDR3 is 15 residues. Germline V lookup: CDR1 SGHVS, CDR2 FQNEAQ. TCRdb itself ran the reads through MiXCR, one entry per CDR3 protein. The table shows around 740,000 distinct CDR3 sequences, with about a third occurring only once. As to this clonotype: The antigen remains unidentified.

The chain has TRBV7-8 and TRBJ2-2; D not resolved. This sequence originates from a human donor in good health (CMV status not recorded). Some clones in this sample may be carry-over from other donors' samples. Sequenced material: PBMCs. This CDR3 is CASSQDLLNTGELFF. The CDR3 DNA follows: TGTGCCAGCAGCCAAGACCTATTGAACACCGGGGAGCTGTTTTTT.